These T cell receptor beta chains were read from a single sample in a study of blood T cells in healthy people across ages. In TCRdb, the 5' RACE reads were re-called with MiXCR into one record per CDR3 protein. The table includes some 1,500,000 distinct CDR3 sequences, less than 45% detected once. The sequenced sample consisted of blood. The receptors originated from a woman aged 18 to 35 in good health. The CDR3 runs from the conserved cysteine through the conserved F or W. A D gene is named only where the DNA matches it firmly. Rows may omit the clone size; those that give it use once, few, many or a size class.

TRBV29-1	NA	TRBD1	TRBJ2-5	TGCAGCTCCGACAGGGGCGGGGAGACCCAGTACTTC	CSSDRGGETQYF
TRBV5-4	NA	NA	TRBJ2-7	TGTGCCAGCAAACTTTCTGCGGCGAATGAGCAGTACTTC	CASKLSAANEQYF
TRBV20-1	NA	TRBD2	TRBJ2-1	TGCAGTGCTCAGCGGGAGTGGGAGCAGTTCTTC	CSAQREWEQFF
TRBV30	NA	NA	TRBJ1-2	TGTGCCTGGAGTTATTTGGGGGCGTTGTACTATGGCTACACCTTC	CAWSYLGALYYGYTF
TRBV29-1	few	NA	TRBJ2-1	TGCAGCGTTGTGGGGTCCTTAATTACCGATGAGCAGTTCTTC	CSVVGSLITDEQFF
TRBV15	NA	NA	TRBJ1-5	TGTGCCACCAGCAGGAATAGCAATCAGCCCCAGCATTTT	CATSRNSNQPQHF
TRBV30	NA	NA	TRBJ1-5	TGTGCCTGGAGTGGCGGCTTCAATCAGCCCCAGCATTTT	CAWSGGFNQPQHF
TRBV14	NA	TRBD2	TRBJ2-1	TGTGCCAGCAGCCAGTTAGCGGGATATGAGCAGTTCTTC	CASSQLAGYEQFF
TRBV7-9	few	TRBD1	TRBJ1-2	TGTGCCAGCAGCTTAGGTCCGGGACAGGTCGTCTATGGCTACACCTTC	CASSLGPGQVVYGYTF
TRBV20-1	NA	TRBD2	TRBJ2-7	TGCAGTGCTGCCCTTAGCGGGAGATACAATGAGCAGTACTTC	CSAALSGRYNEQYF
TRBV7-9	once	NA	TRBJ2-5	TGTGCCAGCAGCCCCCGGCAGCCCAATGAGCAGTACTTC	CASSPRQPNEQYF
TRBV20-1	few	NA	TRBJ2-3	TGCAGTGCTACCCCCCTACTAGGACCTAGCACAGATACGCAGTATTTT	CSATPLLGPSTDTQYF
TRBV27	NA	NA	TRBJ2-5	TGTGCCAGCAGTTTTGTAGGGTTTCAAGAGACCCAGTACTTC	CASSFVGFQETQYF
TRBV15	NA	TRBD2	TRBJ2-7	TGTGCCACCAGCAGAGATTGGACTAGCGGGAGCAATGAGCAGTACTTC	CATSRDWTSGSNEQYF
TRBV21-1	NA	NA	TRBJ2-5	TGTGCCAGCAGCAAACGCCCTAAAGCGGGAGGAAGACAGTACTTC	CASSKRPKAGGRQYF
TRBV16	NA	NA	TRBJ2-7	TGTGCCAGCAGCCAATCGTGGGGCGCAGGCTCCTACAATGAGCAGTACTTC	CASSQSWGAGSYNEQYF
TRBV4-1	NA	NA	TRBJ1-1	TGCGCCAGCAGCCAAGAAATGGGGGCCCACCCCCGGAACACTGAAGCTTTCTTT	CASSQEMGAHPRNTEAFF
TRBV7-9	NA	TRBD1	TRBJ1-1	TGTGCCAGCAGCCCTTTGATGTCACAGGGGGCCCTGAACACTGAAGCTTTCTTT	CASSPLMSQGALNTEAFF
TRBV19	NA	NA	TRBJ2-3	TGTGCCAGTAGAATTGGCGCCGACAGGCTGGCCACAGATACGCAGTATTTT	CASRIGADRLATDTQYF
TRBV20-1	NA	NA	TRBJ2-7	TGCAGTGCGGAAGACTTCGGCGAGCAGTACTTC	CSAEDFGEQYF
TRBV19	once	TRBD2	TRBJ2-1	TGTGCCAGTACCGATGAGCGGGAGACCAGTGAGCAGTTCTTC	CASTDERETSEQFF
TRBV6-5	NA	NA	TRBJ2-7	TGTGCCAGCAGTTATGTCGGTGTTAGCTCCTACGAGCAGTACTTC	CASSYVGVSSYEQYF
TRBV9	NA	NA	TRBJ2-7	TGTGCCAGCAGCGTAGGTAGCAGCCGTTTTGGGTACGAGCAGTACTTC	CASSVGSSRFGYEQYF
TRBV12-3/TRBV12-4	NA	TRBD1	TRBJ2-3	TGTGCCAGCAGTCCGATCCAAGGGACAGGGGGCGCGGATACGCAGTATTTT	CASSPIQGTGGADTQYF
TRBV12-3/TRBV12-4	NA	TRBD2	TRBJ2-3	TGTGCCCGCAGTCCTCGCGAACTAGCGGGGAGGGATACGCAGTATTTT	CARSPRELAGRDTQYF
TRBV7-2	NA	NA	TRBJ2-1	TGTGCCAGCAGCTTAGCCTTGACTAGGCCCTACAATGAGCAGTTCTTC	CASSLALTRPYNEQFF
TRBV10-3	NA	NA	TRBJ2-5	TGTGCCATCAGTGAGTCAGGGGCCGGAGAGACCCAGTACTTC	CAISESGAGETQYF
TRBV20-1	NA	NA	TRBJ2-7	TGCAGTGCTACCGGGGGAAAGGGCTCCTACGAGCAGTACTTC	CSATGGKGSYEQYF
TRBV7-2	NA	TRBD2	TRBJ2-7	TGTGCCAGCAGCTTAGCGGACGGACTAGCGGGATTCGTCTACGAGCAGTACTTC	CASSLADGLAGFVYEQYF
TRBV4-3	NA	TRBD2	TRBJ2-1	TGCGCCAGCAGCCACCCGACTAGCGGGAGGGATCCTGAGCAGTTCTTC	CASSHPTSGRDPEQFF
TRBV4-1	NA	TRBD1	TRBJ2-5	TGCGCCAGCAGACTCGGGACAGTGGCCCAAGAGACCCAGTACTTC	CASRLGTVAQETQYF
TRBV7-9	NA	TRBD2	TRBJ2-3	TGTGCCAGCAGCTCTAGTGGGGGGGAGCAGTATTTT	CASSSSGGEQYF
TRBV6-6	NA	TRBD1	TRBJ1-2	TGTGCCAGCACCTACGTACAGGGGGATGGCTACACCTTC	CASTYVQGDGYTF
TRBV18	NA	NA	TRBJ1-5	TGTGCCAGCTCATCCGCAGGGGACCCCCCCGGACAGCCTCAGCATTTT	CASSSAGDPPGQPQHF
TRBV12-3/TRBV12-4	few	NA	TRBJ2-7	TGTGCCAGCAGTTTAGAGAGTCGACTAGACTCCTACGAGCAGTACTTC	CASSLESRLDSYEQYF
TRBV27	NA	NA	TRBJ2-7	TGTGCCAGCGGGGCGGGACAGAACCCCTCCTACGAGCAGTACTTC	CASGAGQNPSYEQYF
TRBV6-5	NA	NA	TRBJ2-4	TGTGCCAGCGGGTGGGAGCGGGACATTCAGTACTTC	CASGWERDIQYF
TRBV9	few	NA	TRBJ2-7	TGTGCCAGCAGCGTTAGTACGCAAACCTACGAGCAGTACTTC	CASSVSTQTYEQYF
TRBV10-3	NA	NA	TRBJ2-7	TGTGCCATCAGTGAGTCGCAGGATTCCTACGAGCAGTACTTC	CAISESQDSYEQYF
TRBV6-5	NA	NA	TRBJ2-5	TGTGCCAGCAGTTACAATAGGGCACAAGAGACCCAGTACTTC	CASSYNRAQETQYF
TRBV7-9	few	TRBD1	TRBJ1-4	TGTGCCAGCAGCGGGACAGGGACAACTAATGAAAAACTGTTTTTT	CASSGTGTTNEKLFF
TRBV6-5	NA	TRBD2	TRBJ2-7	TGTGCCAGCAGTTCTCGCCCAAGTCTAGCGGGGGGTGCCTCCTACGAGCAGTACTTC	CASSSRPSLAGGASYEQYF
TRBV10-3	NA	NA	TRBJ2-7	TGTGCCATCAGTGAGTCATGGGAGTTCCCCTACGAGCGGTACTTC	CAISESWEFPYERYF
TRBV28	few	NA	TRBJ2-3	TGTGCCAGCAGTTTATCCAGACCGGGAAGGGGAACAGATACGCAGTATTTT	CASSLSRPGRGTDTQYF
TRBV7-9	NA	NA	TRBJ1-4	TGTGCCAGCAGCTTTGGGGCAGGGGCTAGTGAAAAACTGTTTTTT	CASSFGAGASEKLFF